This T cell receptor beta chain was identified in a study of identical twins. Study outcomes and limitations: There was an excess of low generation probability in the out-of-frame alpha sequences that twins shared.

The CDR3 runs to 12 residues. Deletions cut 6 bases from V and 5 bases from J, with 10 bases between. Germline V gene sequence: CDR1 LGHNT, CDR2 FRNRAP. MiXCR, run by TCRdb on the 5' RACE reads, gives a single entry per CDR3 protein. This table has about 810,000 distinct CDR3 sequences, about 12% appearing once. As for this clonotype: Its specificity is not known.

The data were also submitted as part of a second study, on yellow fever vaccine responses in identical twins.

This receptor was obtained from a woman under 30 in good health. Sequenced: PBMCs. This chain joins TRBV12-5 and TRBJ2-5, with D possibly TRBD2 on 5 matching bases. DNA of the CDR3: TGTGCTAGTGGCCTGGAGGTGGAGACCCAGTACTTC. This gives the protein CASGLEVETQYF.